The 6 T cell receptor beta chains in this list originate from one sample, sequenced in a study of T-cell reconstitution after alpha-beta-depleted transplantation in children. During its preparation, the TCRbeta library received unique molecular identifiers. TCRdb ran MiXCR on the PCR reads and lists one entry per CDR3 protein. Of about 600,000 distinct CDR3 sequences listed, more than 9% are singletons. The specimen comprised PBMCs from the stem cell graft donor, sampled from the stem cell graft. Source of these receptors: a human donor who donated a stem cell graft to a child with acute myeloid leukemia.

This clonotype came up a few times. The chain employs TRBV5-1 and TRBJ2-5; D might be TRBD2 (6 bases). Trimming shortened V by 2 bases and J by 2 bases, and 10 bases separated the two germline ends. The CDR3 loop spans 14 amino acids. Germline V gene lookup returns CDR1 SGHRS and CDR2 YFSETQ. CDR3: CASSFSGSQETQYF. The CDR3 bases are TGCGCCAGCAGCTTTAGCGGTTCGCAAGAGACCCAGTACTTC.

This clonotype appeared many times. This chain links TRBV12-3 or TRBV12-4 with TRBJ2-7, with 10 bases lining up with TRBD1. The CDR3 runs to 12 residues. V lost 6 bases to trimming and J lost 13 bases; unmatched junction nucleotides: 9. CDR3 in amino acids: CASSWGTGDNYF. In nucleotides, the CDR3 is TGTGCCAGCAGCTGGGGGACAGGGGATAATTACTTC.

This clonotype occurred a few times. The chain links TRBV7-2 to TRBJ2-7, with TRBD2 matching 10 bases. This CDR3 region has 15 residues. V lost 5 bases to trimming and J lost 6 bases; unmatched junction nucleotides: 10. The V gene's germline CDR1 is SGHTA and CDR2 FQGNSA. The CDR3 loop is CASSPTPGLASEQYF. DNA for the CDR3: TGTGCCAGCAGCCCCACCCCGGGACTAGCGAGCGAGCAGTACTTC.

This clonotype appeared a few times. This rearrangement joins TRBV18 to TRBJ2-7, with no clear D. Germline CDR1 and CDR2: KGHSH and LQKENI. This CDR3 has 13 amino acids. V shed 6 bases and J shed 5 bases, with 14 bases lying between them. The CDR3 protein is CASSPAPDHEQYF. The DNA for the CDR3 is TGTGCCAGCTCCCCCGCGCCCGATCACGAGCAGTACTTC.

V usage is TRBV6-1 and J usage is TRBJ2-3; no clear D gene. Germline CDR1 reads MNHNS; CDR2 reads SASEGT. The CDR3 is 15 amino acids. Trimming took off 1 base at V and 2 bases at J, with 10 bases between the two ends. CDR3 protein: CASSEGKGFTDTQYF. The DNA of the CDR3 is TGTGCCAGCAGTGAAGGGAAGGGATTCACAGATACGCAGTATTTT.

This clonotype showed up just a few times. The chain couples TRBV6-2 or TRBV6-3 to TRBJ1-5; TRBD1 aligns across 12 bases. V was clipped by 6 bases and J by 1 base; unmatched bases: 16. CDR1 is MNHEY and CDR2 is SVGEGT in the germline V gene. The CDR3 extends over 20 amino acids. CDR3: CASSPRPGQGASGSNQPQHF. In DNA form, the CDR3 reads TGTGCCAGCAGCCCTCGCCCGGGACAGGGGGCAAGTGGGAGCAATCAGCCCCAGCATTTT.